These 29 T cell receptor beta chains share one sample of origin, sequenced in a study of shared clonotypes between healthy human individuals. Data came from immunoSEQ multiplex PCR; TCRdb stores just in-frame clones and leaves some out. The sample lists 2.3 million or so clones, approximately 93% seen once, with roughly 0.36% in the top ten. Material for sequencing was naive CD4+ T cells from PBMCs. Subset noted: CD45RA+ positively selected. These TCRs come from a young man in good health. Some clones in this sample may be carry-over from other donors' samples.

The CDR3 nucleotides are TGTGCCAGCAGCGTCAGGGGGTACGAGCAGTACTTC. It is translated as CASSVRGYEQYF. The rearrangement joins TRBV13 to TRBJ2-7; 7 nucleotides match TRBD1. The ends lost 5 bases at V and 4 bases at J; junction bases unmatched: 2. The CDR3 totals 12 residues. The germline V gene encodes CDR1 PRHDT and CDR2 FYEKMQ (reference sequence). The variable domain in full, completed from reference TRBV13 and TRBJ2-7, reads AAGVIQSPRHLIKEKRETATLKCYPIPRHDTVYWYQQGPGQDPQFLISFYEKMQSDKGSIPDRFSAQQFSDYHSELNMSSLELGDSALYFCASSVRGYEQYFGPGTRLTVT.

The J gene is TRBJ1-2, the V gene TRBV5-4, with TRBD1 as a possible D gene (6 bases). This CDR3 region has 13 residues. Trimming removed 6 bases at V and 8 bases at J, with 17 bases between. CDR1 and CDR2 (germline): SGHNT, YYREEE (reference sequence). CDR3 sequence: CASTLRGAEGYTF. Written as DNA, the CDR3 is TGTGCCAGCACCCTGAGGGGGGCTGAAGGCTACACCTTC. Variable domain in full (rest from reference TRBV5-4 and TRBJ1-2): ETGVTQSPTHLIKTRGQQVTLRCSSQSGHNTVSWYQQALGQGPQFIFQYYREEENGRGNFPPRFSGLQFPNYSSELNVNALELDDSALYLCASTLRGAEGYTFGSGTRLTVV.

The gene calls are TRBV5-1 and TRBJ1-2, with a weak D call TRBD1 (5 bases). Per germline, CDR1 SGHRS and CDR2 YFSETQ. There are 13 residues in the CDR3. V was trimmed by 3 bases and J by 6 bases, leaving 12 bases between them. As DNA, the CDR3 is TGCGCCAGCAGCTGGCAGGGTTTGGATGGCTACACCTTC. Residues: CASSWQGLDGYTF.

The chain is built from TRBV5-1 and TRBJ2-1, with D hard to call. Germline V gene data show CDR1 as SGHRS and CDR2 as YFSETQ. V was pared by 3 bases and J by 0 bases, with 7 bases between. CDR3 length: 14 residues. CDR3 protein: CASSSVSSYNEQFF. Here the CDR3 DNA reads TGCGCCAGCAGCTCCGTAAGCTCCTACAATGAGCAGTTCTTC.

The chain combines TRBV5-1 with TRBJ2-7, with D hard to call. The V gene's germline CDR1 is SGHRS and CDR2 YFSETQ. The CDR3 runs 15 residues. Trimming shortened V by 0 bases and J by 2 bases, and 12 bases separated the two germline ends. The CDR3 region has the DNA TGCGCCAGCAGCTTGGATGTGGCAGCCACCTACGAGCAGTACTTC. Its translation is CASSLDVAATYEQYF.

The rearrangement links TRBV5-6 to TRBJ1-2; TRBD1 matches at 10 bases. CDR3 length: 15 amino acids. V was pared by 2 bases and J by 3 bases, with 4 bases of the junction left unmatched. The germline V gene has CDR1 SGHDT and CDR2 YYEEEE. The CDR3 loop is CASSLLGQGDYGYTF. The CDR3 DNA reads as TGTGCCAGCAGCTTACTCGGACAGGGGGACTATGGCTACACCTTC.

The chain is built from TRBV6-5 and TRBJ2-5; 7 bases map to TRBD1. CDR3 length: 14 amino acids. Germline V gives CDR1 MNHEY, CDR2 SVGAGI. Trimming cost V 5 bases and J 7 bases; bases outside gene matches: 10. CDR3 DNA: TGTGCCAGCAGTGCCGACAGGGATTCAGGGACCCAGTACTTC. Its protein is CASSADRDSGTQYF.

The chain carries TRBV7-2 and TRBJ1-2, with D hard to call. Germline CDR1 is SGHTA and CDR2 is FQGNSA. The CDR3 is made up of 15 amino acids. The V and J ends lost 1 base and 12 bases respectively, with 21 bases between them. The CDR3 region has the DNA TGTGCCAGCAGCTTAGATTTTGGAGGTAATCTGCTTGACACCTTC. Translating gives CASSLDFGGNLLDTF.

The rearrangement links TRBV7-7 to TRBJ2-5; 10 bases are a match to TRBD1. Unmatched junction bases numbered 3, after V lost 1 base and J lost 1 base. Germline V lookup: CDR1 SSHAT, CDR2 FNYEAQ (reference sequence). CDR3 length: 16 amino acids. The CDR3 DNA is TGTGCCAGCAGCTTAGGGACAGGGGGATTCCAAGAGACCCAGTACTTC. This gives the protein CASSLGTGGFQETQYF.

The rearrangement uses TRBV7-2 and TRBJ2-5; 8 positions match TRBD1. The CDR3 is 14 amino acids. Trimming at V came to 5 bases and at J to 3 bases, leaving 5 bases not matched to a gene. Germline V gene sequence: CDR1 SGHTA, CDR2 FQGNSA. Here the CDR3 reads CASSRDRTKETQYF. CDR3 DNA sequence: TGTGCCAGCAGCCGGGACAGGACTAAAGAGACCCAGTACTTC. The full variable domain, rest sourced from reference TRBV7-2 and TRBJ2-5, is GAGVSQSPSNKVTEKGKDVELRCDPISGHTALYWYRQSLGQGLEFLIYFQGNSAPDKSGLPSDRFSAERTGGSVSTLTIQRTQQEDSAVYLCASSRDRTKETQYFGPGTRLLVL.

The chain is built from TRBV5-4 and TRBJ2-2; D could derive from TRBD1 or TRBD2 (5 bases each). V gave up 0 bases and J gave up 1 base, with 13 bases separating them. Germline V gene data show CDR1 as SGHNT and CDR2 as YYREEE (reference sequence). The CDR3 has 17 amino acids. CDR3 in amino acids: CASSLGFGTGNTGELFF. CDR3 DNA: TGTGCCAGCAGCTTGGGGTTTGGGACCGGGAACACCGGGGAGCTGTTTTTT.

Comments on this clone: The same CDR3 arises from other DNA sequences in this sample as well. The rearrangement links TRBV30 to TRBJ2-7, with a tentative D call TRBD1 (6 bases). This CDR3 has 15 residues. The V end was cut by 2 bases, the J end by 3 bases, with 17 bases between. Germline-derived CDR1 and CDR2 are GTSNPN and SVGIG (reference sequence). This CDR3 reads CAWSPPGQGIYEQYF. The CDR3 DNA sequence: TGTGCCTGGAGTCCCCCGGGGCAGGGGATCTACGAGCAGTACTTC.

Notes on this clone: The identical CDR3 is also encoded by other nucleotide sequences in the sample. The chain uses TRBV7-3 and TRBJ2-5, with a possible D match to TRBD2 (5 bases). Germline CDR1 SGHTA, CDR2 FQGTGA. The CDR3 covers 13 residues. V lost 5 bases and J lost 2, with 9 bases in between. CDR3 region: CASSRTVQETQYF. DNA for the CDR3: TGTGCCAGCAGCAGGACTGTACAAGAGACCCAGTACTTC.

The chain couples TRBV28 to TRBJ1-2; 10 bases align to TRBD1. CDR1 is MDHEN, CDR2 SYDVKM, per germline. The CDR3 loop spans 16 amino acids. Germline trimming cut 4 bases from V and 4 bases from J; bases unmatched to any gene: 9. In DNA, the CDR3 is TGTGCCAGCAGTTCCCCTGGCCGGGACAGGGGCTATGGCTACACCTTC. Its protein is CASSSPGRDRGYGYTF.

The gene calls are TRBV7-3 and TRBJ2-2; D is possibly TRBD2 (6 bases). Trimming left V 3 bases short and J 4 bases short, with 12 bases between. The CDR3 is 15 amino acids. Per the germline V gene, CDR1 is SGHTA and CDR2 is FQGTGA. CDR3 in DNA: TGTGCCAGCAGCTTCGGGGGTAGCGGCACCGGGGAGCTGTTTTTT. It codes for CASSFGGSGTGELFF. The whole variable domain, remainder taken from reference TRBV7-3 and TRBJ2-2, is GAGVSQTPSNKVTEKGKYVELRCDPISGHTALYWYRQSLGQGPEFLIYFQGTGAADDSGLPNDRFFAVRPEGSVSTLKIQRTERGDSAVYLCASSFGGSGTGELFFGEGSRLTVL.

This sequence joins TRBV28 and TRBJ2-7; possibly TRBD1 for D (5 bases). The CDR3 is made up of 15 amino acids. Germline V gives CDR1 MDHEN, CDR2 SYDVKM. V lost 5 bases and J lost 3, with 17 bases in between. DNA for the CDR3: TGTGCCAGCAGTCCGCTGCCGACAGTAAGCTACGAGCAGTACTTC. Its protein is CASSPLPTVSYEQYF.

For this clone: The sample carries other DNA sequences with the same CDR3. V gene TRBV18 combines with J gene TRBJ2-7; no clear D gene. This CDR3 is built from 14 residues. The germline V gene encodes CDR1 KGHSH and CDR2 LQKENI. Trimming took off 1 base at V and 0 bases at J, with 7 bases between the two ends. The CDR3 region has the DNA TGTGCCAGCTCACCACTGAAAGGCTCCTACGAGCAGTACTTC. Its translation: CASSPLKGSYEQYF.

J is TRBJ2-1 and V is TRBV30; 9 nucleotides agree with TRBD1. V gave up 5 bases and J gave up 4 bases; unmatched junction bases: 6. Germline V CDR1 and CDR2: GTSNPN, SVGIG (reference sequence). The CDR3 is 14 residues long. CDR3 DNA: TGTGCCTGGGACGCGGACAGGGGATACAATGAGCAGTTCTTC. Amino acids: CAWDADRGYNEQFF.

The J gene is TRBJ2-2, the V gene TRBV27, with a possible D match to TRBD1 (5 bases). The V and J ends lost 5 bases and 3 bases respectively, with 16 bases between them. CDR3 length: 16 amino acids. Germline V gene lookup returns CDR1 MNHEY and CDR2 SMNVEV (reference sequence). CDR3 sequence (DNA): TGTGCCAGCAGTCTGAACAGGCTATCGGACACCGGGGAGCTGTTTTTT. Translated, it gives CASSLNRLSDTGELFF.

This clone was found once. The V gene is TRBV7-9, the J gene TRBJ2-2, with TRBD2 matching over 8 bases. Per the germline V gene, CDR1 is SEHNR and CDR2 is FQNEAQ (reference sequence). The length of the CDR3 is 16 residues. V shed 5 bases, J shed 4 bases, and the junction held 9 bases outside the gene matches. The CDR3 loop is CASSPARLATTGELFF. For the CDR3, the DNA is TGTGCCAGCAGCCCCGCACGACTAGCGACCACCGGGGAGCTGTTTTTT.

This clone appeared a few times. The CDR3 DNA sequence: TGTGCCAGTAGTATAGCAGCGGGCACTGAAGCTTTCTTT. It translates to CASSIAAGTEAFF. The chain uses TRBV19 and TRBJ1-1; D is ambiguous. Looked up from germline, CDR1 is LNHDA and CDR2 is SQIVND (reference sequence). The V and J ends lost 1 base and 4 bases respectively, with 7 bases between them. The length of the CDR3 is 13 residues.

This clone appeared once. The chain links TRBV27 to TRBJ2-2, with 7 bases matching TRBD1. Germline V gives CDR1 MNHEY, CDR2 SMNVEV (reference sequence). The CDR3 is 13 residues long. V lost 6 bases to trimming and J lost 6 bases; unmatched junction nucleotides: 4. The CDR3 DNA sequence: TGTGCCAGCAGGGGCCAGGGGGCCGGGGAGCTGTTTTTT. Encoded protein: CASRGQGAGELFF.

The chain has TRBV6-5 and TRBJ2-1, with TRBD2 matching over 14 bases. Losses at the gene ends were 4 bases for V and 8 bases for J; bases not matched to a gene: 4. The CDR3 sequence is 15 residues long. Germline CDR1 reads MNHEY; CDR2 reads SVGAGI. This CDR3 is CASSWGLAGVYEQFF. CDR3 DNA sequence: TGTGCCAGCAGTTGGGGACTAGCGGGAGTCTATGAGCAGTTCTTC.

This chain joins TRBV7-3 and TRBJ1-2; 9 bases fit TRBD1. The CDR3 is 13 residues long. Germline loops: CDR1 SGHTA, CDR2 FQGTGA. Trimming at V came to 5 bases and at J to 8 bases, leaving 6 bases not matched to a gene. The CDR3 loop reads CASSGGTGSGYTF. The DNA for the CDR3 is TGTGCCAGCAGCGGCGGGACAGGGTCCGGCTACACCTTC.

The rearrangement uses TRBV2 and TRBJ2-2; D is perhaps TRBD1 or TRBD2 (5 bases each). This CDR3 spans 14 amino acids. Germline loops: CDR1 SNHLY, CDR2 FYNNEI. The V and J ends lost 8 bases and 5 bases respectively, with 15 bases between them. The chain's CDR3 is CASLGQGPTGELFF. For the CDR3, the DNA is TGTGCCAGCTTAGGTCAGGGACCAACCGGGGAGCTGTTTTTT.

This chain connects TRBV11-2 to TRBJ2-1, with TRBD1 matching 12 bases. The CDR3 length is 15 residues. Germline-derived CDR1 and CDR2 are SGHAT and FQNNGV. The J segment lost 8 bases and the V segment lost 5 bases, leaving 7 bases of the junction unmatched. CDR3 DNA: TGTGCCAGCAGCGCCCCGGGACAGGGGGCCGATGAGCAGTTCTTC. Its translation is CASSAPGQGADEQFF.

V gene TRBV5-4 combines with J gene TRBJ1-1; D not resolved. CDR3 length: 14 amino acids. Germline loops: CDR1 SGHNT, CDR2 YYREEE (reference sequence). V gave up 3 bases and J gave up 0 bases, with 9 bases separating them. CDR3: CASSWYTMNTEAFF. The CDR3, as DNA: TGTGCCAGCAGCTGGTACACTATGAACACTGAAGCTTTCTTT.

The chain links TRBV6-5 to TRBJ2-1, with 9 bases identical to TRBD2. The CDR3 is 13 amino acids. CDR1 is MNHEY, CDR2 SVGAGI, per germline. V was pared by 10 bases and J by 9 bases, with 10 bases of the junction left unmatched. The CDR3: CATTAGGGGEQFF. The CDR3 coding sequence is TGTGCCACCACAGCGGGAGGCGGGGGTGAGCAGTTCTTC.

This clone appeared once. The CDR3 sequence is CASSLPGGPTGELFF. The CDR3 nucleotides read TGTGCCAGCAGCTTACCGGGGGGTCCAACCGGGGAGCTGTTTTTT. The V call is TRBV7-9, the J call TRBJ2-2, with 7 bases fitting TRBD2. The trim removed 2 bases at V and 5 bases at J, leaving 5 bases unmatched. This CDR3 contains 15 residues. Germline assignment: CDR1 SEHNR and CDR2 FQNEAQ (reference sequence).